Presented here are 18 T cell receptor beta chains from one specimen sequenced in a study of human T cells and chemical hapten exposure. TCRdb ran MiXCR on the RACE reads and lists one entry per CDR3 protein. The sample contains around 120,000 distinct CDR3 sequences, 9.5% to 13% of which appear only once. The time point: patch test 1, 2 weeks after DPC sensitization. As to treatment: therapeutic diphenylcyclopropenone sensitization with weekly scalp DPC. The sample consisted of whole blood, taken in connection with sensitization to the hapten diphenylcyclopropenone (DPC). Every receptor here comes from a woman aged 50 to 60 with alopecia areata. Some clones in this sample may be carry-over from other donors' samples.

This clonotype was seen at least ten times. The genes are TRBV11-1 and TRBJ2-6; D might be TRBD1 or TRBD2, each matching 5 bases. Germline V gene lookup returns CDR1 SGHAT and CDR2 FQDESV (reference sequence). CDR3 size: 18 residues. V was shortened by 2 bases and J by 0 bases, with 14 bases between the two germline ends. The DNA of the CDR3 is TGTGCCAGCAGCTTACCTCCGGGACGACACTCTGGGGCCAACGTCCTGACTTTC. This translates into CASSLPPGRHSGANVLTF. The full variable domain, in which reference TRBV11-1 and TRBJ2-6 provide the parts outside the CDR3, is EAEVAQSPRYKITEKSQAVAFWCDPISGHATLYWYRQILGQGPELLVQFQDESVVDDSQLPKDRFSAERLKGVDSTLKIQPAELGDSAMYLCASSLPPGRHSGANVLTFGAGSRLTVL.

The V gene is TRBV6-2 or TRBV6-3, the J gene TRBJ1-1; the match to TRBD1 covers 7 bases. Germline lookup yields CDR1 MNHEY and CDR2 SVGEGT. The junction had 8 bases not matched to a gene; V was cut back by 6 bases and J by 4 bases. CDR3 size: 14 residues. CDR3 protein: CASSKNRGVTEAFF. The CDR3 DNA is TGTGCCAGCAGCAAAAACAGGGGTGTCACTGAAGCTTTCTTT.

This clonotype showed up many times. The V and J genes are TRBV2 and TRBJ1-1, with no clear D. Germline-derived CDR1 and CDR2 are SNHLY and FYNNEI. Deletions cut 8 bases from V and 1 base from J, with 11 bases between. The CDR3 sequence is 13 residues long. The CDR3 region is CASQLSWNTEAFF. CDR3 in DNA: TGTGCCAGCCAGTTGAGTTGGAACACTGAAGCTTTCTTT.

This chain's CDR3 is CASSLTGDTEAFF. In nucleotides, the CDR3 is TGTGCCAGCAGTTTGACCGGGGACACTGAAGCTTTCTTT. This sequence joins TRBV12-3 or TRBV12-4 and TRBJ1-1; D ambiguous. This CDR3 has 13 amino acids. Trimming shortened V by 3 bases and J by 3 bases, and 8 bases separated the two germline ends.

This clonotype was observed a handful of times. The rearrangement uses TRBV9 and TRBJ2-1, with D hard to call. CDR3 length: 15 amino acids. Per the germline V gene, CDR1 is SGDLS and CDR2 is YYNGEE. V was cut by 0 bases and J by 2 bases, with 9 bases left in between. CDR3 in amino acids: CASSVGSAPYNEQFF. Here the CDR3 DNA reads TGTGCCAGCAGCGTAGGATCAGCCCCCTACAATGAGCAGTTCTTC.

V and J are TRBV6-1 and TRBJ2-7; no clear D gene. Germline assignment: CDR1 MNHNS and CDR2 SASEGT. The CDR3 runs 10 residues. V gave up 4 bases and J gave up 6 bases, with 4 bases separating them. The CDR3 here is CASSVVEQYF. The CDR3 region has the DNA TGTGCCAGCAGTGTAGTCGAGCAGTACTTC.

The chain employs TRBV7-9 and TRBJ1-3; no clear D. V dropped 5 bases and J dropped 0 bases, with 17 bases sitting between them. CDR1 and CDR2 from the germline V gene are SEHNR and FQNEAQ (reference sequence). This CDR3 is 17 amino acids long. CDR3 DNA: TGTGCCAGCAGCCTCATGTCACAGCCCCGCTCTGGAAACACCATATATTTT. Translation: CASSLMSQPRSGNTIYF.

This clonotype was seen repeatedly, ten times or more. The V gene is TRBV3-1, the J gene TRBJ1-2; D call uncertain. There are 14 residues in the CDR3. Germline V gene data show CDR1 as LGHDT and CDR2 as YNNKEL (reference sequence). V lost 0 bases, J lost 8 bases, and 13 bases lay in between. The CDR3 DNA is TGTGCCAGCAGCCAAGATACGACCGCGGCCGGCTACACCTTC. This translates into CASSQDTTAAGYTF.

In this sample, this clonotype turned up a few times. The CDR3 reads CASSQGWGPTNSPLHF. The CDR3 bases are TGTGCCAGCAGCCAAGGATGGGGACCGACCAATTCACCCCTCCACTTT. The rearrangement uses TRBV3-1 and TRBJ1-6; D is possibly TRBD1 (5 bases). The V end lost 1 base, the J end lost 7 bases, and 14 bases lay between the germline ends. This CDR3 region has 16 residues. The V gene's germline CDR1 is LGHDT and CDR2 YNNKEL (reference sequence).

The chain is built from TRBV12-3 or TRBV12-4 and TRBJ1-6; TRBD1 matches 8 bases. Germline trimming cut 6 bases from V and 7 bases from J; bases unmatched to any gene: 5. The CDR3 is made up of 14 amino acids. CDR3 in DNA: TGTGCCAGCAGCCCAGGGGGCCCAAATTCACCCCTCCACTTT. It encodes CASSPGGPNSPLHF.

There are a few counts of this clonotype. The chain is built from TRBV24-1 and TRBJ2-3, with 7 bases identical to TRBD2. From germline, CDR1 is KGHDR and CDR2 SFDVKD. The CDR3 runs 16 residues. Trimming took 0 bases from V and 5 from J; bases not matched to a gene: 7. The CDR3 loop is CATSDLGEGRGDTQYF. CDR3 nucleotide sequence: TGTGCCACCAGTGATTTGGGGGAGGGCCGTGGAGATACGCAGTATTTT.

The chain has TRBV12-3 or TRBV12-4 and TRBJ1-5; D unresolved. Trimming left V 1 base short and J 3 bases short, with 7 bases between. This CDR3 has 14 amino acids. The CDR3 region has the DNA TGTGCCAGCAGTTTAGGGAGTACCAATCAGCCCCAGCATTTT. This encodes CASSLGSTNQPQHF.

This clonotype was recorded many times. The CDR3 reads CASSLASALETQYF. Written as DNA, the CDR3 is TGTGCCAGCAGCTTAGCCAGCGCTCTAGAGACCCAGTACTTC. The rearrangement uses TRBV7-9 and TRBJ2-5; the D is unclear. V lost 0 bases, J lost 4 bases, and 9 bases lay in between. Germline CDR1 and CDR2: SEHNR and FQNEAQ (reference sequence). The CDR3 covers 14 residues.

This clonotype showed up many times. The chain employs TRBV6-1 and TRBJ2-4; a weak D match, TRBD1 (6 bases). Trimming left V 11 bases short and J 3 bases short, with 17 bases between. The germline V gene encodes CDR1 MNHNS and CDR2 SASEGT. The CDR3 sequence is 14 residues long. This CDR3 reads CACLVGAGKNIQYF. The CDR3 DNA is TGTGCCTGCCTGGTGGGGGCAGGCAAAAACATTCAGTACTTC.

This clonotype has a handful of counts. This chain links TRBV11-2 with TRBJ1-2; weak D call: TRBD1 (6 bases). The CDR3 has 14 amino acids. In germline, CDR1 is SGHAT, CDR2 FQNNGV. V was pared by 5 bases and J by 7 bases, with 17 bases between. The CDR3 DNA follows: TGTGCCAGCAGCGGGACAACAGGGTTGGGTGGCTACACCTTC. Translated, it gives CASSGTTGLGGYTF.

The J gene is TRBJ2-7, the V gene TRBV18; D is ambiguous. V lost 2 bases to trimming and J lost 1 base, with 15 bases between them. Germline-derived CDR1 and CDR2 are KGHSH and LQKENI. This CDR3 contains 16 residues. The CDR3 nucleotides are TGTGCCAGCTCACCAACGGGTTGGGTTGGTTCCTACGAGCAGTACTTC. Its translation: CASSPTGWVGSYEQYF.

At least ten counts were recorded for this clonotype. The chain employs TRBV5-1 and TRBJ2-7, with TRBD2 matching 9 bases. Germline-derived CDR1 and CDR2 are SGHRS and YFSETQ. The CDR3 contains 16 residues. Germline trimming cut 5 bases from V and 7 bases from J; bases unmatched to any gene: 16. CDR3 nucleotides: TGCGCCAGCAGACCAGCGAGCGGGGGGCCTGTCGAGGAGCAGTACTTC. It codes for CASRPASGGPVEEQYF.

This clonotype showed up just a few times. The V and J genes are TRBV18 and TRBJ1-1, with D possibly TRBD1 on 5 matching bases. Germline CDR1 and CDR2: KGHSH and LQKENI. The CDR3 is made up of 19 amino acids. Trimming removed 4 bases at V and 0 bases at J, with 24 bases between. CDR3 loop: CASSRRAGDPVALNTEAFF. CDR3 sequence (DNA): TGTGCCAGCTCACGGAGGGCGGGGGACCCCGTTGCCTTGAACACTGAAGCTTTCTTT.